This TCR beta chain was documented in a study of somatic mutations in cytotoxic T cells in rheumatoid arthritis. Generated by immunoSEQ multiplex PCR, the TCRdb table keeps only in-frame clones and is missing some. The sample includes 6,500 to 10,000 clones, 70% to 85% of them seen just once. This clone has only a few counts. This likely reflects a read error, since a far larger clone is one base away. This TCR came from a woman in her 50s in good health. The sample consisted of CD8+ T cells sorted from blood.

The CDR3 is CATSSGSQPQHF. CDR3 coding DNA: TGTGCCACCAGCTCAGGGTCTCAGCCCCAGCATTTT. V gene TRBV15 combines with J gene TRBJ1-5; possible D gene TRBD1, 5 bases. V was clipped by 5 bases and J by 6 bases, with 8 bases between them. Germline-derived CDR1 and CDR2 are LNHNV and YYDKDF (reference sequence). This CDR3 has 12 amino acids.